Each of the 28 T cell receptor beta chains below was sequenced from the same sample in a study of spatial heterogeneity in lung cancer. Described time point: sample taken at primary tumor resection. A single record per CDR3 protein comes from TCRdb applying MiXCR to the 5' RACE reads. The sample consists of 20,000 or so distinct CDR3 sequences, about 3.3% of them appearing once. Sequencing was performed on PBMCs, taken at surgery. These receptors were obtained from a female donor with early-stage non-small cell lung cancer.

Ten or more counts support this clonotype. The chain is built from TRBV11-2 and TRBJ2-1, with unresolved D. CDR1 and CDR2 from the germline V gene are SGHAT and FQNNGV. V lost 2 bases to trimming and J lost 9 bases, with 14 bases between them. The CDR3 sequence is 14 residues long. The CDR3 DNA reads TGTGCCAGCAGCTTATACCCCGAGGTTTCTGAGCAGTTCTTC. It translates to CASSLYPEVSEQFF.

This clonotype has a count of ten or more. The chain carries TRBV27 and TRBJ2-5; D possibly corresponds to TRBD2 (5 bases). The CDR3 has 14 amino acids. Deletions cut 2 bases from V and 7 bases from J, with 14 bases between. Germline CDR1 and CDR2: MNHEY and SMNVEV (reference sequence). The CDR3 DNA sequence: TGTGCCAGCAGTTTAGAGGGCTGGATCGGGACCCAGTACTTC. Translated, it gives CASSLEGWIGTQYF.

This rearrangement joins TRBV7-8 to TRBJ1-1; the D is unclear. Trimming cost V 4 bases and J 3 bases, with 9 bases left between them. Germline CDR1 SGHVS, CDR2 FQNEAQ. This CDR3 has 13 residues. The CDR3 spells CASSWRRDTEAFF. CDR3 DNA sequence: TGTGCCAGCAGCTGGCGAAGGGACACTGAAGCTTTCTTT.

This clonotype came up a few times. The CDR3 loop is CASSHPGLRSGGRSYEQYF. CDR3 coding DNA: TGCGCCAGCAGCCATCCGGGACTTCGGAGCGGAGGACGCTCCTACGAGCAGTACTTC. This rearrangement joins TRBV4-1 to TRBJ2-7, with D possibly TRBD2 on 6 matching bases. Germline assignment: CDR1 MGHRA and CDR2 YSYEKL. V lost 3 bases and J 0 bases, leaving 24 bases between the germline ends. The CDR3 sequence is 19 residues long.

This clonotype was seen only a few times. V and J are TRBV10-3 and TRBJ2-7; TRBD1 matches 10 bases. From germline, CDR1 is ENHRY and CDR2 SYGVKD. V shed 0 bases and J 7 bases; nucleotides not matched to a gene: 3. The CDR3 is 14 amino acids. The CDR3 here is CAISESGQGREQYF. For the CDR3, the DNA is TGTGCCATCAGTGAGTCGGGACAGGGGAGAGAGCAGTACTTC.

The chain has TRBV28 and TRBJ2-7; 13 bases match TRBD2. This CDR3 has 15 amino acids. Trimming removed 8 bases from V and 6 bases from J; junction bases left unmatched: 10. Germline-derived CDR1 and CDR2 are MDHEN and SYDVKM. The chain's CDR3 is CASGKGGTSGIEQYF. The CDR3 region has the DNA TGTGCCAGCGGGAAAGGGGGGACTAGCGGGATCGAGCAGTACTTC.

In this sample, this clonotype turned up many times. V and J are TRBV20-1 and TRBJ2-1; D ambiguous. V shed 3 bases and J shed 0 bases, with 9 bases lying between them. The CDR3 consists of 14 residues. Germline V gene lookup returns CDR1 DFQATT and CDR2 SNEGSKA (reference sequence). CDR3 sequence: CSASLGPSYNEQFF. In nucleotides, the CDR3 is TGCAGTGCTAGCCTAGGGCCCTCCTACAATGAGCAGTTCTTC.

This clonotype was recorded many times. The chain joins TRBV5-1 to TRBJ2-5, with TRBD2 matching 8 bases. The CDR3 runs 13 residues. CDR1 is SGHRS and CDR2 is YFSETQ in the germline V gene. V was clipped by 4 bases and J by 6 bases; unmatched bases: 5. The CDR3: CASSKGLDQTQYF. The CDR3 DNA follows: TGCGCCAGCAGCAAGGGACTAGATCAGACCCAGTACTTC. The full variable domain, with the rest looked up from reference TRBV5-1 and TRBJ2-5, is KAGVTQTPRYLIKTRGQQVTLSCSPISGHRSVSWYQQTPGQGLQFLFEYFSETQRNKGNFPGRFSGRQFSNSRSEMNVSTLELGDSALYLCASSKGLDQTQYFGPGTRLLVL.

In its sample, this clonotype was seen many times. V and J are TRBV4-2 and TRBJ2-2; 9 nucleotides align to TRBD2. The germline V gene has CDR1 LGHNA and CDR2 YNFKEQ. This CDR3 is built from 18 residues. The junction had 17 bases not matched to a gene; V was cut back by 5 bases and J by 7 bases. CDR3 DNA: TGTGCCAGCAGCGCCAGGCTGGGTAGCGGGAGTCCGGTCGGGGAGCTGTTTTTT. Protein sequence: CASSARLGSGSPVGELFF.

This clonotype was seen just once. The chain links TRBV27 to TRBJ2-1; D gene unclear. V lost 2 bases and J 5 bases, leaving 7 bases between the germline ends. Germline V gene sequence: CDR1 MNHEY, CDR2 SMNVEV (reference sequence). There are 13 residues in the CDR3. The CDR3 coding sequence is TGTGCCAGCAGTTTAGGATTGAACAATGAGCAGTTCTTC. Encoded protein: CASSLGLNNEQFF.

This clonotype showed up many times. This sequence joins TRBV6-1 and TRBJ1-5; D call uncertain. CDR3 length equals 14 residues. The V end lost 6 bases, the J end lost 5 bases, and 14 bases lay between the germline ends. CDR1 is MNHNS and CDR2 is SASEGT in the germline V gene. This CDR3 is CASRSQAFYQPQHF. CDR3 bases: TGTGCCAGCAGAAGTCAGGCGTTCTATCAGCCCCAGCATTTT.

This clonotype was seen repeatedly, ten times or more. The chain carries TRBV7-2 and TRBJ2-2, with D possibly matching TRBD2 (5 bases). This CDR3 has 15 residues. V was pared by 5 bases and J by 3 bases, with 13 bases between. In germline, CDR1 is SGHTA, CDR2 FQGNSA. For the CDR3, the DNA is TGTGCCAGCAGCCGCGTCCGGGGTGACACCGGGGAGCTGTTTTTT. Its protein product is CASSRVRGDTGELFF.

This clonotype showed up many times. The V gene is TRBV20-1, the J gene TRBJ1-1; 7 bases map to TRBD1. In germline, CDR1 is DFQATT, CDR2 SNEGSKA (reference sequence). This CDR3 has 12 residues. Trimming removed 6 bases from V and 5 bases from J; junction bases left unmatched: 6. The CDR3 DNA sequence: TGCAGTGCCAGACAGGGAATGACTGAAGCTTTCTTT. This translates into CSARQGMTEAFF.

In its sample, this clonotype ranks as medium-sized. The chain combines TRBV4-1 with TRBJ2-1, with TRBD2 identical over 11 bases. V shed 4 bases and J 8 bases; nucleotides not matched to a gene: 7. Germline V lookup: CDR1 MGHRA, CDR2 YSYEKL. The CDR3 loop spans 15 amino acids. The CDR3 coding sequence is TGCGCCAGCAGCCTTAGCGGGAGGGCCGGGGATGAGCAGTTCTTC. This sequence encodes CASSLSGRAGDEQFF.

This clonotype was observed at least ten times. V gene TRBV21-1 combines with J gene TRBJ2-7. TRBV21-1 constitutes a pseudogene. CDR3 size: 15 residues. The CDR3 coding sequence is TGTGCCAGCAGCAAACACCAAAACCCAGTCTACGAGCAGTACTTC. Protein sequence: CASSKHQNPVYEQYF.

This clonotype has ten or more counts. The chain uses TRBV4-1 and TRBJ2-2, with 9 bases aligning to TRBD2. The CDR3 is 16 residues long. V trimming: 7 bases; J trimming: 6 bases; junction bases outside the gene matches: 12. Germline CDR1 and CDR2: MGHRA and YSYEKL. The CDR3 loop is CASMARGAGGAGELFF. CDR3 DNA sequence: TGCGCCAGCATGGCTAGGGGAGCGGGAGGCGCCGGGGAGCTGTTTTTT.

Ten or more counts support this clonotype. In DNA form, the CDR3 reads TGTGCCATCAGTGAGCCGGGACTAGCGGAAAGATCCTACGAGCAGTACTTC. Protein sequence: CAISEPGLAERSYEQYF. The chain has TRBV10-3 and TRBJ2-7; TRBD2 aligns across 11 bases. Germline lookup yields CDR1 ENHRY and CDR2 SYGVKD. After removal of 2 bases from V and 1 base from J, the junction contained 7 bases not matched to a gene. The CDR3 runs to 17 residues.

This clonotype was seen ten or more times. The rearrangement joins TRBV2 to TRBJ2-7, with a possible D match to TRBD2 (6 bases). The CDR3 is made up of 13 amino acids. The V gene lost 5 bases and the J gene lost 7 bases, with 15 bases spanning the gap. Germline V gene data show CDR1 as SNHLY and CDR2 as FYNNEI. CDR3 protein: CASSTGLTREQYF. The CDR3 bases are TGTGCCAGCAGTACAGGACTAACTCGAGAGCAGTACTTC.

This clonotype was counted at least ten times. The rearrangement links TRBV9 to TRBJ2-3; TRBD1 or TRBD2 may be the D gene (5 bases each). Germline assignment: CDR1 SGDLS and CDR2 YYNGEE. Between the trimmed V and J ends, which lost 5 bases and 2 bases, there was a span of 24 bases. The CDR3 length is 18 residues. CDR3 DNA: TGTGCCAGCAGAGCTATGAGTCCCGGGACGAGTCACACAGATACGCAGTATTTT. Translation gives CASRAMSPGTSHTDTQYF.

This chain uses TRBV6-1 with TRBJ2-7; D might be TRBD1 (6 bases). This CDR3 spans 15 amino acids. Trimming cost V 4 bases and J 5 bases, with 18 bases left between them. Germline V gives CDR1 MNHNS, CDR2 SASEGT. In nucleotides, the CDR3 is TGTGCCAGCAGTGCTCACAGCCCGAGACAGGACGAGCAGTACTTC. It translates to CASSAHSPRQDEQYF.

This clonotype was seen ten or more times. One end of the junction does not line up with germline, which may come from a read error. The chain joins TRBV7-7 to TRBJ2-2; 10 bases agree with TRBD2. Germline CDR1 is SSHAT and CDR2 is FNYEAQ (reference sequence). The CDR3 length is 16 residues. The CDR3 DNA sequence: TGTGCTAGCAGCCCCTCAAGCGGGGGGGACTTCGGGGAGCTGTTTTTT. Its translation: CASSPSSGGDFGELFF.

The DNA for the CDR3 is TGTGCCAGCAGTGACTCTCGGGAGCTTAGGCGGGAGCAGTACTTC. Translated: CASSDSRELRREQYF. The chain recombines TRBV12-3 or TRBV12-4 with TRBJ2-7, with D perhaps matching TRBD2 (6 bases). The germline V and J ends were trimmed by 5 bases and 7 bases, with 21 bases remaining between them. The CDR3 extends over 15 amino acids.

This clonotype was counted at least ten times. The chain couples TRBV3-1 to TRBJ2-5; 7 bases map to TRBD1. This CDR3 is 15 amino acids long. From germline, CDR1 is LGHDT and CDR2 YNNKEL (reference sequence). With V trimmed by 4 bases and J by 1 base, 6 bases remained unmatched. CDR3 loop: CASSLDRAFQETQYF. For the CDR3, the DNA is TGTGCCAGCAGCCTCGACAGGGCCTTCCAAGAGACCCAGTACTTC.

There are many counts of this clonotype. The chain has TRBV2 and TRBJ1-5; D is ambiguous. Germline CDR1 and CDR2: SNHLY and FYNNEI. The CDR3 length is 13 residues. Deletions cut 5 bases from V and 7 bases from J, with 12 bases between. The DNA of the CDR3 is TGTGCCAGCAGTCCTTATGGCCCCCAGCCCCAGCATTTT. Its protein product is CASSPYGPQPQHF.

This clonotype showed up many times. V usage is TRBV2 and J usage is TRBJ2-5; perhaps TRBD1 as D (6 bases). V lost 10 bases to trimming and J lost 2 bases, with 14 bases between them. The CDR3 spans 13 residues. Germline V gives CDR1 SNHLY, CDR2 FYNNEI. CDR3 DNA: TGTGCCACCAACCGTGGACAGCAAGAGACCCAGTACTTC. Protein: CATNRGQQETQYF.

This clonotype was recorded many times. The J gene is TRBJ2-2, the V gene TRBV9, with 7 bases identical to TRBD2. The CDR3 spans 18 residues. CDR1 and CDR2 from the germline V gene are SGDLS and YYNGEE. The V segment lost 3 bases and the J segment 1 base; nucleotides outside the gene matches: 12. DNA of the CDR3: TGTGCCAGCAGCGCGGGAGCTTGGGCTAGCGGGAACACCGGGGAGCTGTTTTTT. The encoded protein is CASSAGAWASGNTGELFF.

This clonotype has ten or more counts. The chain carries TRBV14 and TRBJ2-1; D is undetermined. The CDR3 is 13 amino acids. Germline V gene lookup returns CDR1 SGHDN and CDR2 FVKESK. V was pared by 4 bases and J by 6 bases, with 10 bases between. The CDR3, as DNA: TGTGCCAGCAGCCTTAGTGTCATCAATGAGCAGTTCTTC. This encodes CASSLSVINEQFF.

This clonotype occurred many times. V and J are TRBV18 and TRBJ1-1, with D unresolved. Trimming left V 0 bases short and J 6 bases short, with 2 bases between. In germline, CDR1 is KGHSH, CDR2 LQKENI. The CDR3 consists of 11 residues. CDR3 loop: CASSPPPEAFF. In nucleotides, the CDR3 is TGTGCCAGCTCACCACCCCCTGAAGCTTTCTTT.